These 8 T cell receptor beta chains originate from one sample sequenced in a study of T cells expressing NK-cell markers. Using the 5' RACE reads, TCRdb records one entry per CDR3 protein without DNA. Recorded for this sample: 150,000 to 160,000 distinct CDR3 sequences. The sample was blood T cells: a sorted CD56 or NKG2C T cell subset, CD4+ or CD8+ T cells, or bulk PBMC T cells (not recorded which). These receptors all come from a woman in her forties or fifties in good health.

This sequence joins TRBV18 and TRBJ2-3; TCRdb reports TRBD2, a call that lacks DNA to check it against. The CDR3 is made up of 14 amino acids. Germline lookup yields CDR1 KGHSH and CDR2 LQKENI. The CDR3 sequence: CASSPTSSADTQYF.

The chain joins TRBV11-2 to TRBJ2-1; as DNA is missing, the TRBD1 call by TCRdb cannot be tested. Germline V lookup: CDR1 SGHAT, CDR2 FQNNGV. This CDR3 comprises 12 residues. CDR3 sequence reads: CASSNTGGEQFF.

This chain joins TRBV29-1 and TRBJ2-5. Germline V gene sequence: CDR1 SQVTM, CDR2 ANQGSEA. The CDR3 has 14 residues. The CDR3 spells CSVEGIGYQETQYF.

The V call is TRBV30, the J call TRBJ2-2; TCRdb lists TRBD2, though no DNA is available to test this call. Looked up from germline, CDR1 is GTSNPN and CDR2 is SVGIG (reference sequence). This CDR3 is 13 amino acids long. The CDR3 region is CAWIAGGSGELFF.

The chain carries TRBV5-8 and TRBJ2-2; the TRBD1 assignment by TCRdb is unverifiable without DNA. Germline V gives CDR1 SGHTS, CDR2 YDEGEE. The CDR3 is 15 residues long. The CDR3 sequence: CASSTGTANTGELFF. Full variable domain (remainder filled in from reference TRBV5-8 and TRBJ2-2): EAGVTQSPTHLIKTRGQQATLRCSPISGHTSVYWYQQALGLGLQFLLWYDEGEERNRGNFPPRFSGRQFPNYSSELNVNALELEDSALYLCASSTGTANTGELFFGEGSRLTVL.

The CDR3 reads CASSLDPASGAYNEQFF. The V call is TRBV7-6, the J call TRBJ2-1; the TCRdb call, TRBD2, lacks DNA for checking. Germline V gene lookup returns CDR1 SGHVS and CDR2 FNYEAQ. The length of the CDR3 is 17 residues.

The CDR3 reads CASSFPLQEIQETQYF. The rearrangement joins TRBV7-9 to TRBJ2-5; TCRdb's D call, TRBD1, is unchecked because there is no DNA. CDR3 length: 16 residues. Germline V lookup: CDR1 SEHNR, CDR2 FQNEAQ (reference sequence).

The chain has TRBV7-9 and TRBJ2-6. Germline lookup yields CDR1 SEHNR and CDR2 FQNEAQ (reference sequence). This CDR3 has 15 residues. CDR3 protein: CASSLADSGANVLTF.